What follows are 23 T cell receptor beta chains derived from one specimen sequenced in a study of blood T cell repertoires in COVID-19. TCRdb's copy holds only in-frame clones and misses some; the assay was immunoSEQ multiplex PCR. The sample consists of roughly 240,000 clones, 70% to 90% of them appearing once. Specimen: peripheral blood. These receptors all come from a man in his late teens or twenties with active or convalescent COVID-19.

The rearrangement uses TRBV29-1 and TRBJ1-2, with D possibly TRBD1 on 5 matching bases. Looked up from germline, CDR1 is SQVTM and CDR2 is ANQGSEA. The CDR3 consists of 13 residues. Between the trimmed V and J ends, which lost 4 bases and 4 bases, there was a span of 13 bases. The CDR3 DNA sequence: TGCAGCGTTGCTACGACAGAAGGCTATGGCTACACCTTC. It encodes CSVATTEGYGYTF.

The chain couples TRBV28 to TRBJ1-2; the D is unclear. Germline CDR1 and CDR2: MDHEN and SYDVKM. Between the trimmed V and J ends, which lost 5 bases and 8 bases, there was a span of 24 bases. The CDR3 covers 16 residues. In DNA form, the CDR3 reads TGTGCCAGCAGTAATCCCCCTCGTCGCCTTCCCGGGGGCTACACCTTC. Translating gives CASSNPPRRLPGGYTF.

V and J are TRBV29-1 and TRBJ2-5; 8 positions agree with TRBD2. There are 14 residues in the CDR3. V dropped 5 bases and J dropped 1; count of bases not matched to a gene: 6. Germline V gene lookup returns CDR1 SQVTM and CDR2 ANQGSEA. The CDR3 spells CSVLLAGGQETQYF. CDR3 nucleotide sequence: TGCAGCGTTCTCCTAGCGGGTGGCCAAGAGACCCAGTACTTC.

The rearrangement uses TRBV5-6 and TRBJ2-7; D possibly corresponds to TRBD1 (5 bases). The CDR3 loop spans 11 amino acids. V lost 2 bases to trimming and J lost 11 bases, with 11 bases between them. Per germline, CDR1 SGHDT and CDR2 YYEEEE. The CDR3 DNA reads TGTGCCAGCAGCTTTAGGTCACAGGAGTACTTC. Encoded protein: CASSFRSQEYF.

The chain carries TRBV27 and TRBJ2-5; 9 nucleotides match TRBD1. Germline assignment: CDR1 MNHEY and CDR2 SMNVEV (reference sequence). With V trimmed by 8 bases and J by 5 bases, 9 bases remained unmatched. This CDR3 contains 14 residues. CDR3 in amino acids: CASRKQGAGETQYF. The CDR3 region has the DNA TGTGCCAGCCGGAAACAGGGGGCTGGGGAGACCCAGTACTTC.

The rearrangement links TRBV27 to TRBJ2-1; D is unresolved. The CDR3 covers 15 residues. The germline V gene has CDR1 MNHEY and CDR2 SMNVEV (reference sequence). Trimming shortened V by 5 bases and J by 0 bases, and 11 bases separated the two germline ends. CDR3 residues: CASSTSGSSYNEQFF. CDR3 sequence (DNA): TGTGCCAGCAGTACCTCGGGTAGCTCCTACAATGAGCAGTTCTTC.

The chain combines TRBV5-5 with TRBJ2-1; 8 bases fit TRBD1. The CDR3 has 16 residues. V was clipped by 5 bases and J by 6 bases; unmatched bases: 13. Looked up from germline, CDR1 is SGHKS and CDR2 is YYEKEE (reference sequence). The CDR3 reads CASRPTGVSFRNEQFF. The CDR3 bases are TGTGCCAGCAGGCCGACAGGGGTTTCTTTTCGCAATGAGCAGTTCTTC.

V is TRBV11-3 and J is TRBJ2-7, with a possible D match to TRBD1 (5 bases). CDR1 SGHNT and CDR2 YENEEA come from the germline V gene. Trimming removed 5 bases from V and 4 bases from J, with 6 bases in between. CDR3 length equals 11 residues. CDR3 nucleotides: TGTGCCAGCAGCGCAGGGTACGAGCAGTACTTC. This sequence encodes CASSAGYEQYF. The whole variable domain, filled in from reference TRBV11-3 and TRBJ2-7, reads EAGVVQSPRYKIIEKKQPVAFWCNPISGHNTLYWYLQNLGQGPELLIRYENEEAVDDSQLPKDRFSAERLKGVDSTLKIQPAELGDSAVYLCASSAGYEQYFGPGTRLTVT.

At least ten counts were recorded for this clone. The junction departs from germline at one end; a sequencing error may be responsible. The V and J genes are TRBV6-5 and TRBJ2-7; TRBD2 might be the D (7 bases). Germline V gives CDR1 MNHEY, CDR2 SVGAGI. The CDR3 extends over 16 amino acids. The CDR3 here is CASSYSGGRGLATTCF. DNA for the CDR3: TGTGCCAGCAGTTACTCGGGGGGGCGCGGGCTGGCTACGACTTGTTTC.

Written as DNA, the CDR3 is TGTGCCAGTAGTGGGTCTTACAGTTTTGTCTACGAGCAGTACTTC. Its protein is CASSGSYSFVYEQYF. The rearrangement joins TRBV19 to TRBJ2-7; D unresolved. Germline V CDR1 and CDR2: LNHDA, SQIVND (reference sequence). The ends were cut back, 5 bases at V and 3 bases at J, with 17 bases in the middle. This CDR3 contains 15 residues. Based on the CDR3 plus reference TRBV19 and TRBJ2-7, the full variable domain is DGGITQSPKYLFRKEGQNVTLSCEQNLNHDAMYWYRQDPGQGLRLIYYSQIVNDFQKGDIAEGYSVSREKKESFPLTVTSAQKNPTAFYLCASSGSYSFVYEQYFGPGTRLTVT.

The V gene is TRBV7-9, the J gene TRBJ1-5; D is unresolved. Trimming pared 1 base from V and 7 bases from J, leaving 11 bases between. Germline V gives CDR1 SEHNR, CDR2 FQNEAQ (reference sequence). This CDR3 spans 14 amino acids. The CDR3 is CASSLEGVQQPQHF. CDR3 DNA: TGTGCCAGCAGCTTAGAGGGAGTGCAGCAGCCCCAGCATTTT.

The V gene is TRBV5-6, the J gene TRBJ2-1; 13 bases are a match to TRBD2. Germline CDR1 is SGHDT and CDR2 is YYEEEE. The CDR3 has 13 amino acids. Unmatched junction bases numbered 4, after V lost 4 bases and J lost 12 bases. CDR3 bases: TGTGCCAGCAGCCGAGGACTAGCGGGAGTGCAGTTCTTC. Residues: CASSRGLAGVQFF. The variable domain in full, completed from reference TRBV5-6 and TRBJ2-1, reads DAGVTQSPTHLIKTRGQQVTLRCSPKSGHDTVSWYQQALGQGPQFIFQYYEEEERQRGNFPDRFSGHQFPNYSSELNVNALLLGDSALYLCASSRGLAGVQFFGPGTRLTVL.

The chain links TRBV3-1 (or the pseudogene TRBV3-2) to TRBJ1-1, with no clear D. The CDR3 loop spans 12 amino acids. V was cut by 0 bases and J by 14 bases, with 13 bases left in between. Germline V gene lookup returns CDR1 LGHDT and CDR2 YNNKEL (reference sequence). The CDR3 DNA follows: TGTGCCAGCAGCCAAGATCCCCTCTCGGTCTTCTTT. Protein sequence: CASSQDPLSVFF.

The chain uses TRBV30 and TRBJ2-1, with 8 nucleotides matching TRBD1. V shed 6 bases and J 7 bases; nucleotides not matched to a gene: 5. The CDR3 sequence is 12 residues long. Germline V gene sequence: CDR1 GTSNPN, CDR2 SVGIG (reference sequence). In DNA form, the CDR3 reads TGTGCCTGTTTGACAGGGGATAATGAGCAGTTCTTC. Protein sequence: CACLTGDNEQFF.

The chain combines TRBV5-4 with TRBJ2-1, with a weak D call TRBD1 (6 bases). From germline, CDR1 is SGHNT and CDR2 YYREEE (reference sequence). V was clipped by 4 bases and J by 7 bases, with 12 bases between them. CDR3 length: 13 amino acids. The CDR3 nucleotides read TGTGCCAGCAGCCCAGGACAGATTAATGAGCAGTTCTTC. Protein sequence: CASSPGQINEQFF.

The chain couples TRBV5-6 to TRBJ2-2, with unresolved D. This CDR3 has 15 residues. The V end lost 4 bases, the J end lost 3 bases, and 13 bases lay between the germline ends. Germline assignment: CDR1 SGHDT and CDR2 YYEEEE. CDR3 sequence (DNA): TGTGCCAGCAGCCCGGTCGACACGTACACCGGGGAGCTGTTTTTT. Encoded protein: CASSPVDTYTGELFF.

The chain combines TRBV11-2 with TRBJ2-7; no clear D gene. The CDR3 loop spans 13 amino acids. In germline, CDR1 is SGHAT, CDR2 FQNNGV. V lost 1 base and J 3 bases, leaving 7 bases between the germline ends. The CDR3 region has the DNA TGTGCCAGCAGCTTAGGTGGCAGCTACGAGCAGTACTTC. As protein: CASSLGGSYEQYF.

The sample holds one count of this clone. The CDR3 protein is CASSKSLAGDFYEQYF. CDR3 nucleotides: TGTGCCAGTAGTAAATCGTTAGCGGGAGACTTCTACGAGCAGTACTTC. The gene calls are TRBV19 and TRBJ2-7; 9 bases agree with TRBD2. The CDR3 contains 16 residues. Trimming removed 4 bases from V and 3 bases from J; junction bases left unmatched: 10. In germline, CDR1 is LNHDA, CDR2 SQIVND (reference sequence).

The genes are TRBV29-1 and TRBJ2-5; D is possibly TRBD1 (8 bases). CDR1 is SQVTM and CDR2 is ANQGSEA in the germline V gene. The CDR3 loop spans 11 amino acids. In DNA, the CDR3 is TGCAGTACAGGGGGAGGGGAGACCCAGTACTTC. Translated: CSTGGGETQYF.

The chain carries TRBV6-1 and TRBJ2-1; the D gene is possibly TRBD2 (6 bases). The CDR3 is made up of 16 amino acids. Germline-derived CDR1 and CDR2 are MNHNS and SASEGT. Trimming took off 2 bases at V and 4 bases at J, with 15 bases between the two ends. In DNA, the CDR3 is TGTGCCAGCAGTGAATATGGCGGGGCCCGTTACAATGAGCAGTTCTTC. This gives the protein CASSEYGGARYNEQFF.

With respect to this clone: Other DNA sequences from this sample encode an identical CDR3 as well. V is TRBV19 and J is TRBJ2-3, with D perhaps TRBD2 (5 bases). V was shortened by 4 bases and J by 3 bases, with 8 bases between the two germline ends. CDR3 length: 13 residues. The germline V gene encodes CDR1 LNHDA and CDR2 SQIVND (reference sequence). DNA of the CDR3: TGTGCCAGTAGTACCGGAGGAACAGATACGCAGTATTTT. It yields the protein CASSTGGTDTQYF. Filled out from reference TRBV19 and TRBJ2-3, the complete variable domain reads DGGITQSPKYLFRKEGQNVTLSCEQNLNHDAMYWYRQDPGQGLRLIYYSQIVNDFQKGDIAEGYSVSREKKESFPLTVTSAQKNPTAFYLCASSTGGTDTQYFGPGTRLTVL.

The chain is built from TRBV5-5 and TRBJ2-6; D is uncertain. The CDR3 is made up of 15 amino acids. With 2 bases removed from V and 0 bases from J, the gap between germline ends came to 6 bases. From germline, CDR1 is SGHKS and CDR2 YYEKEE (reference sequence). The CDR3 protein is CASSLAPSGANVLTF. The CDR3 coding sequence is TGTGCCAGCAGCTTAGCCCCCTCTGGGGCCAACGTCCTGACTTTC.

This chain uses TRBV7-3 with TRBJ2-7; D perhaps matches TRBD2 (7 bases). V was clipped by 5 bases and J by 4 bases, with 12 bases between them. Germline CDR1 reads SGHTA; CDR2 reads FQGTGA. This CDR3 spans 13 amino acids. CDR3 in amino acids: CASSERGGYEQYF. For the CDR3, the DNA is TGTGCCAGCAGCGAGAGGGGGGGGTACGAGCAGTACTTC.